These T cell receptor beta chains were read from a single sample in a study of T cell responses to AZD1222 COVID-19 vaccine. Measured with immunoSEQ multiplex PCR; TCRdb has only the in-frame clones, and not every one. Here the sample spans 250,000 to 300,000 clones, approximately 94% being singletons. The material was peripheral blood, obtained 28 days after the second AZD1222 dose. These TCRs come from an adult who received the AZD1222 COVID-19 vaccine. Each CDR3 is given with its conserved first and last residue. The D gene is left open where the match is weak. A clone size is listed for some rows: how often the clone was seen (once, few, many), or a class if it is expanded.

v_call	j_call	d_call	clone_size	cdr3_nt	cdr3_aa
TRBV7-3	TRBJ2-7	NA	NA	TGTGCCAGCAGCTCAGGTGGGGTTGAAGAGCAGTACTTC	CASSSGGVEEQYF
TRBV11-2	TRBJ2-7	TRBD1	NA	TGTGCCAGCAGCTTGACAGGGGACTACGAGCAGTACTTC	CASSLTGDYEQYF
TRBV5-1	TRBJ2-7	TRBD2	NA	TGCGCCAGCACCCAACTAGCGGGAGGCTCCTACGAGCAGTACTTC	CASTQLAGGSYEQYF
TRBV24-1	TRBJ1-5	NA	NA	TGTGCCCTCTTTGTACTCCAGCATTTT	CALFVLQHF
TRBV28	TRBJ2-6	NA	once	TGTGCCAGCAGACCAGGGGCCTCTGGGGCCAACGTCCTGACTTTC	CASRPGASGANVLTF
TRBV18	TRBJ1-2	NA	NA	TGTGCCAGCTCACCACCGCTCAGGTTTGGCTACACCTTC	CASSPPLRFGYTF
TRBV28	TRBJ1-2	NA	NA	TGTGCCAGCAGTTCGGCACCGATGTATGGCTACACCTTC	CASSSAPMYGYTF
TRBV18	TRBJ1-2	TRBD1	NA	TGTGCCAGCTCACCTGTAGGGGGCGCGCAATACTACACCTTC	CASSPVGGAQYYTF
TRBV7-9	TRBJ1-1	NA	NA	TGTGCCAGCAGCTTAGAGGGGGGGCCAGGCACTGAAGCTTTCTTT	CASSLEGGPGTEAFF
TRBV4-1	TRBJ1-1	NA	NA	TGCGCCAGCAGCCGAACAGGGAACACTGAAGCTTTCTTT	CASSRTGNTEAFF
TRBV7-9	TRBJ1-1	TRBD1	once	TGTGCCAGCAGCCGGGACAGGACTGAAGCTTTCTTT	CASSRDRTEAFF
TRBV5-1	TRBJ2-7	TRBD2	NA	TGCGCCAGCAGCGCCGGACTAGCGGGGGGGCTCTACGAGCAGTACTTC	CASSAGLAGGLYEQYF
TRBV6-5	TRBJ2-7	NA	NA	TGTGCCAGCAGCGGTTCGGGGCTCCTCGAGCAGTACTTC	CASSGSGLLEQYF
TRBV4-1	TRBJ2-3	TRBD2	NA	TGCGCCAGCAGCCAAGAACCCCTGACTAGCGGGAGTGAAACAGATACGCAGTATTTT	CASSQEPLTSGSETDTQYF
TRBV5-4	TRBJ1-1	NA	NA	TGTGCCAGCAGCCCCGGACTGGAGAACACTGAAGCTTTCTTT	CASSPGLENTEAFF
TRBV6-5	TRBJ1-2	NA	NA	TGTGCCAGCAGTTACCGGCGGAACTATGGCTACACCTTC	CASSYRRNYGYTF
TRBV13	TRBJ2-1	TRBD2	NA	TGTGCCAGCAGCTTACGGGTGGCTAGCGGATACAATGAGCAGTTCTTC	CASSLRVASGYNEQFF
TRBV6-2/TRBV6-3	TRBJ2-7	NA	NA	TGTGCCAGCAGTTACTCGAGGGGACTTGCCGGGGGTGAGCAGTACTTC	CASSYSRGLAGGEQYF
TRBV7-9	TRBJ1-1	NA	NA	TGTGCCAGCAGCCTCGAGACAGCTAACACTGAAGCTTTCTTT	CASSLETANTEAFF
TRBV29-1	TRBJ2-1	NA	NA	TGCAGCGAGTCAATAGGGGTTTACAATGAGCAGTTCTTC	CSESIGVYNEQFF
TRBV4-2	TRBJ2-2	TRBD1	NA	TGTGCCAGCAGCCAAAGAGCAGGGGGCGACACCGGGGAGCTGTTTTTT	CASSQRAGGDTGELFF
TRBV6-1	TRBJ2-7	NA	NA	TGTGCCAGCAGTGACAGGGTAACCTACGAGCAGTACTTC	CASSDRVTYEQYF
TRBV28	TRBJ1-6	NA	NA	TGTGCCAGCCACCGGGACGGAAATTCACCCCTCCACTTT	CASHRDGNSPLHF
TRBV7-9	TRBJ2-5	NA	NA	TGTGCCAGCAGCTTAGCAGGAAGGGAGACCCAGTACTTC	CASSLAGRETQYF
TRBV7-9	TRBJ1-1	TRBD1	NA	TGTGCCAGCAGCTACGGACAGGGACCGGGGTCTGAAGCTTTCTTT	CASSYGQGPGSEAFF
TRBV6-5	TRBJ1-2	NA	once	TGTGCCAGCAGTTACCTCGCAGGGTCCCATGGCTACACCTTC	CASSYLAGSHGYTF
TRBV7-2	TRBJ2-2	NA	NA	TGTGCCAGCAGCTTGTTTAAAACGAACACCGGGGAGCTGTTTTTT	CASSLFKTNTGELFF
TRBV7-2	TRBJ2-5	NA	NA	TGTGCCAGCAGCGTAGATCTAGTTACGCAAGAGACCCAGTACTTC	CASSVDLVTQETQYF
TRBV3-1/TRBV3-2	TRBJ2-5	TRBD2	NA	TGTGCCAGCAGCCGCCGGACTAGCGGGGAAGAGACCCAGTACTTC	CASSRRTSGEETQYF
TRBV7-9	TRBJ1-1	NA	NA	TGTGCCAGCAGCTTAGGTGCAGTGAACACTGAAGCTTTCTTT	CASSLGAVNTEAFF
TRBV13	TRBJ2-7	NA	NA	TGTGCCAGCAGCTTGCTCTCCCGGGGTATTGGGATCTACGAGCAGTACTTC	CASSLLSRGIGIYEQYF
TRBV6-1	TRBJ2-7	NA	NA	TGTGCCAGCAGTGAAGGTCCAGGGGAAGGCTACGAGCAGTACTTC	CASSEGPGEGYEQYF
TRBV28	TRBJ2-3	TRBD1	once	TGTGCCATAGGGGGACAGACCTCCACAGATACGCAGTATTTT	CAIGGQTSTDTQYF
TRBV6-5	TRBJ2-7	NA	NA	TGTGCCAGCAGGGGGATTCCCGGCGAGCAGTACTTC	CASRGIPGEQYF
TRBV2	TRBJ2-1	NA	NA	TGTGCCACCCCTGGAGTCAACAATGAGCAGTTCTTC	CATPGVNNEQFF
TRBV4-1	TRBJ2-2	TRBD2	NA	TGCGCCAGCAGCCCAAGAGAGCGGGGATCTACCACCGGGGAGCTGTTTTTT	CASSPRERGSTTGELFF
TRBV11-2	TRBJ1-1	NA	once	TGTGCCAGCAGCTTACTTCCGGGGAACACTGAAGCTTTCTTT	CASSLLPGNTEAFF